The 5 T cell receptor beta chains in this list originate from one sample, sequenced in a study of metastatic and nonmetastatic thyroid tumors (dated by TCRdb to 2020 to 2022). None of the patients had been given any treatment before thyroid surgery. To prepare the library, PCR was applied. Sequencing was performed on an Illumina HiSeq 4000. The public reads were reprocessed in TCRdb via fastp at Q25 and MiXCR, keeping in-frame beta chains. This sample gives tens of thousands of clones in total; under 20% of them show up just once. The leading ten clones occupy 20% to 25% of the sample. The sample taken for sequencing was blood. The receptors originated from a female donor with papillary thyroid cancer or a benign thyroid nodule (not recorded which). Some clones in this sample may be carry-over from other donors' samples.

The table lists this clone with many counts. The V call is TRBV12-3 or TRBV12-4, the J call TRBJ2-3, with 11 bases fitting TRBD2. The CDR3 covers 17 residues. Losses at the gene ends were 4 bases for V and 4 bases for J; bases not matched to a gene: 10. CDR3 nucleotide sequence: TGTGCCAGCAGTTCCGGACTAGCGGGCGGGTTGGCAGATACGCAGTATTTT. Residues: CASSSGLAGGLADTQYF.

The genes are TRBV5-1 and TRBJ1-2; 9 positions agree with TRBD1. Germline CDR1 is SGHRS and CDR2 is YFSETQ. The V and J ends lost 0 bases and 8 bases, in that order; junction bases with no gene match: 5. The CDR3 sequence is 14 residues long. This CDR3 reads CASSLEGQGWGYTF. The CDR3 region has the DNA TGCGCCAGCAGCTTGGAGGGACAGGGCTGGGGCTACACCTTC.

The table lists this clone with many counts. The chain couples TRBV7-2 to TRBJ1-5; perhaps TRBD1 as D (6 bases). CDR1 is SGHTA and CDR2 is FQGNSA in the germline V gene. The V gene lost 0 bases and the J gene lost 6 bases, with 12 bases spanning the gap. The CDR3 totals 15 residues. The DNA of the CDR3 is TGTGCCAGCAGCTTAGCCGGACAGCATAGTCAGCCCCAGCATTTT. Protein product: CASSLAGQHSQPQHF.

This clone has more than one count but fewer than ten. J is TRBJ2-3 and V is TRBV6-1; a possible D gene is TRBD1 (5 bases). V dropped 11 bases and J dropped 0 bases, with 15 bases sitting between them. This CDR3 is built from 14 residues. Looked up from germline, CDR1 is MNHNS and CDR2 is SASEGT. The CDR3 nucleotides are TGTGCCCCCCCCGGGCAGGGTAGCACAGATACGCAGTATTTT. Its translation: CAPPGQGSTDTQYF.

This chain connects TRBV6-1 to TRBJ1-2, with a tentative D call TRBD1 (6 bases). The CDR3 runs 13 residues. Trimming stripped 0 bases from V and 11 bases from J, with 13 bases between. Germline CDR1 MNHNS, CDR2 SASEGT. CDR3 sequence (DNA): TGTGCCAGCAGTGAAGCTCTACAGGGCCGATACACCTTC. Translating gives CASSEALQGRYTF.